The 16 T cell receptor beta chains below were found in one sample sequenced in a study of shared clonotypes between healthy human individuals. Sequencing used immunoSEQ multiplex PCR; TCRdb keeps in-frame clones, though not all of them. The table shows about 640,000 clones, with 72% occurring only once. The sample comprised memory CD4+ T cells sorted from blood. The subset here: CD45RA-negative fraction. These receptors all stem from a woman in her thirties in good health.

The CDR3 bases are TGTGCCAGCAGCCTTGGAGGGTTGAATACGCAGTATTTT. It specifies CASSLGGLNTQYF. The chain carries TRBV11-2 and TRBJ2-3, with D maybe TRBD2 (6 bases). Trimming pared 5 bases from V and 7 bases from J, leaving 13 bases between. The CDR3 has 13 amino acids. CDR1 is SGHAT and CDR2 is FQNNGV in the germline V gene.

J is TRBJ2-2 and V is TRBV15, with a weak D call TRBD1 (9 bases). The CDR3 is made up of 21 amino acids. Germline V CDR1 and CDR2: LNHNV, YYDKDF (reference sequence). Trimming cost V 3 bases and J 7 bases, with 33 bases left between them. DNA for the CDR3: TGTGCCACCAGCAGTTTTCCGGGACAGGGCCGAGCGGGAGTGGTTATCGGGGAGCTGTTTTTT. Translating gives CATSSFPGQGRAGVVIGELFF.

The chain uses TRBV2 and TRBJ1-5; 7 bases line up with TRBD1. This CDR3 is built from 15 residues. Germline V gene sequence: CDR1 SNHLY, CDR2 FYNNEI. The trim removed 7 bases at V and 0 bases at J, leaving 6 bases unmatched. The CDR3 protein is CASKRGQHSNQPQHF. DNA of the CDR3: TGTGCCAGCAAGAGGGGACAGCATAGCAATCAGCCCCAGCATTTT.

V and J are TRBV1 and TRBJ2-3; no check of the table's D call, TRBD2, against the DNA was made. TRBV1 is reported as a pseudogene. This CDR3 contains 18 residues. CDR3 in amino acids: CTSSQSPEREGMTDTQYF. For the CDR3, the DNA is TGCACCAGCAGCCAAAGCCCCGAGCGGGAGGGTATGACAGATACGCAGTATTTT.

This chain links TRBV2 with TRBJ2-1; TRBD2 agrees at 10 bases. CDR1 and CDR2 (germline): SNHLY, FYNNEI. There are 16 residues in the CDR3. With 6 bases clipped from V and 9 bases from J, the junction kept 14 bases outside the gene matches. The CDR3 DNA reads TGTGCCAGCAGCCAAAGAGGGGCTAGCGGGAGAGGTGAGCAGTTCTTC. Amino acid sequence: CASSQRGASGRGEQFF.

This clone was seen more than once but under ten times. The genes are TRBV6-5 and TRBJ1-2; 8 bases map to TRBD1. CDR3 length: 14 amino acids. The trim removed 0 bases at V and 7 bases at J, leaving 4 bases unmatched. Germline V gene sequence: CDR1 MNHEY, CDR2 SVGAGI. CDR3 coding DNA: TGTGCCAGCAGTTACTCCCAGACAGGGGCTGGCTACACCTTC. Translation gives CASSYSQTGAGYTF.

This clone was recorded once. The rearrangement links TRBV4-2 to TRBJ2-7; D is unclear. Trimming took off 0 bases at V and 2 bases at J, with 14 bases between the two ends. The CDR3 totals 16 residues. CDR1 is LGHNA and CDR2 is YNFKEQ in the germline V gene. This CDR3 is CASSQDSSPAPYEQYF. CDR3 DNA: TGTGCCAGCAGCCAAGATTCAAGTCCAGCCCCCTACGAGCAGTACTTC.

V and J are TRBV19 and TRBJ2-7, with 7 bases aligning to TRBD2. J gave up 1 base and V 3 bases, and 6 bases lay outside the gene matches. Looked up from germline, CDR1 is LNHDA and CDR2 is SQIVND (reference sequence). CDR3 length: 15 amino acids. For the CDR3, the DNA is TGTGCCAGTAGTATGGGGAGCGGGGAATCCTACGAGCAGTACTTC. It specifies CASSMGSGESYEQYF.

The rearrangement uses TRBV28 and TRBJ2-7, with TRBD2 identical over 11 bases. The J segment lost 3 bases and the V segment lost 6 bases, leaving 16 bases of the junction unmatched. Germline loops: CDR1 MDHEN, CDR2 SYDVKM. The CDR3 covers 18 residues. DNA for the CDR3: TGTGCCAGCAGGTTGGGTGGAGCCGGGACTAGCGGATACTACGAGCAGTACTTC. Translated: CASRLGGAGTSGYYEQYF.

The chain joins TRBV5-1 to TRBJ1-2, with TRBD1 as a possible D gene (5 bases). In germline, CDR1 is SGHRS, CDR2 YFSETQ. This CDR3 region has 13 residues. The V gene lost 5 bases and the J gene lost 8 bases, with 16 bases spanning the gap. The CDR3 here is CASSWGVSYGYTF. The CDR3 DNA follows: TGCGCCAGCAGTTGGGGCGTTTCATACGGCTACACCTTC.

As DNA, the CDR3 is TGTGCCAGCTCTCGGGGCTGGACAGGGCTAGACTACGAGCAGTACTTC. Translating it yields CASSRGWTGLDYEQYF. This rearrangement joins TRBV18 to TRBJ2-7, with 8 bases identical to TRBD1. Trimming took 6 bases from V and 3 from J; bases not matched to a gene: 13. Per germline, CDR1 KGHSH and CDR2 LQKENI. This CDR3 contains 16 residues.

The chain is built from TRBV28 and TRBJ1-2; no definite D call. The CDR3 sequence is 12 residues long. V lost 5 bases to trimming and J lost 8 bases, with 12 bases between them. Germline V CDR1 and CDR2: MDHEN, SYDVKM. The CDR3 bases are TGTGCCAGCAGTCTGGTGGCAGGCGGCTACACCTTC. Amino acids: CASSLVAGGYTF.

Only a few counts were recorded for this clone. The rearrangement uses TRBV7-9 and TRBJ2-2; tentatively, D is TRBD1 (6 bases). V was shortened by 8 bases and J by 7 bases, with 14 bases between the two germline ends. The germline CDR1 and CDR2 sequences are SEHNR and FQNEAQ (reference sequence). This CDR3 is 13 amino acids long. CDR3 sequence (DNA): TGTGCCAGCGACGATAGGGGGATCGGGGAGCTGTTTTTT. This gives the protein CASDDRGIGELFF. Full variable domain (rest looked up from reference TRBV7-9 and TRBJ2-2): DTGVSQNPRHKITKRGQNVTFRCDPISEHNRLYWYRQTLGQGPEFLTYFQNEAQLEKSRLLSDRFSAERPKGSFSTLEIQRTEQGDSAMYLCASDDRGIGELFFGEGSRLTVL.

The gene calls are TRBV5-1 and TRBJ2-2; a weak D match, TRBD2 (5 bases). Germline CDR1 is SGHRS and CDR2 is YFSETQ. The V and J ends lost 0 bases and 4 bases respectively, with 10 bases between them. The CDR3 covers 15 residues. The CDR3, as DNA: TGCGCCAGCAGCTTGGTCGGAGGCCGCACCGGGGAGCTGTTTTTT. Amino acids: CASSLVGGRTGELFF.

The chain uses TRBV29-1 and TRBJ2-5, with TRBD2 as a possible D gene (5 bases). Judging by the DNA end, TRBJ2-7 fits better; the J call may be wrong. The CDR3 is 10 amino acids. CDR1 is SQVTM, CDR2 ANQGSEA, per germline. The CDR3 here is CSVTRGEQYF. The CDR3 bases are TGCAGCGTTACCCGGGGCGAGCAGTACTTC.

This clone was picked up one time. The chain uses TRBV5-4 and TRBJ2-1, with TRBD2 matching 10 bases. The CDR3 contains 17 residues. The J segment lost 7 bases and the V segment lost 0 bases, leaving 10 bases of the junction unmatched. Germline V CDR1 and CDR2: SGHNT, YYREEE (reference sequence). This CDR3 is CASSLASGSLLGNEQFF. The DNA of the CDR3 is TGTGCCAGCAGCTTGGCTAGCGGGAGCCTACTTGGGAATGAGCAGTTCTTC.